The clone carrying this TCR beta chain was detected many times. The data were obtained in a study of T cell repertoires in cytomegalovirus infection. In germline, CDR1 is SGHTA, CDR2 FQGTGA. The CDR3 extends over 15 amino acids. Trimming pared 1 base from V and 4 bases from J, leaving 13 bases between. In TCRdb, the reads were re-called with MiXCR into one record per CDR3 protein. The data contain approximately 500,000 distinct CDR3 sequences, more than 15% of them seen just once; the ten biggest clones take up 24%. The chain joins TRBV7-3 to TRBJ2-5, with D possibly being TRBD1 (5 bases). The material sequenced was CD8+ T cells from PBMCs. This receptor was obtained from a human donor in good health (CMV status not recorded). Some clones in this sample may be carry-over from other donors' samples. CDR3 nucleotide sequence: TGTGCCAGCAGCTTAAACCCCGCTAGGGGAGAGACCCAGTACTTC. Translation gives CASSLNPARGETQYF.